The 9 T cell receptor beta chains below come from one sample, sequenced in a study of cytomegalovirus exposure and HLA in healthy donors. The PCR employed 60 Vbeta primers together with 13 Jbeta primers. TCRdb keeps only in-frame clones here, not all; method: immunoSEQ multiplex PCR. The sample carries about 200,000 clones, roughly 85% recorded once. The sample was PBMCs. All receptors come from a woman in her thirties in good health and CMV-seropositive.

J is TRBJ2-7 and V is TRBV10-2; D not resolved. CDR3 length: 11 amino acids. V gave up 0 bases and J gave up 7 bases, with 4 bases separating them. CDR1 is WSHSY and CDR2 is SAAADI in the germline V gene. CDR3: CASSESSEQYF. The CDR3 nucleotides are TGCGCCAGCAGTGAGTCGAGTGAGCAGTACTTC.

This rearrangement joins TRBV4-2 to TRBJ1-5; D might be TRBD1 (5 bases). Between the trimmed V and J ends, which lost 6 bases and 4 bases, there was a span of 16 bases. CDR1 is LGHNA, CDR2 YNFKEQ, per germline. CDR3 length: 15 amino acids. As DNA, the CDR3 is TGTGCCAGCAGTGCTCAGGGAGGTAGGAATCAGCCCCAGCATTTT. This sequence encodes CASSAQGGRNQPQHF.

V is TRBV5-1 and J is TRBJ1-1; TRBD1 matches at 9 bases. This CDR3 spans 17 amino acids. Germline CDR1 is SGHRS and CDR2 is YFSETQ. After removal of 4 bases from V and 5 bases from J, the junction contained 15 bases not matched to a gene. The CDR3 DNA reads TGCGCCAGCAGCGCTTGGTTACAGGGGGCTTATCAGACTGAAGCTTTCTTT. Translating gives CASSAWLQGAYQTEAFF.

V usage is TRBV30 and J usage is TRBJ1-2; 9 bases are shared with TRBD1. This CDR3 is 13 amino acids long. Germline V gene data show CDR1 as GTSNPN and CDR2 as SVGIG (reference sequence). With V trimmed by 5 bases and J by 4 bases, 5 bases remained unmatched. CDR3 coding DNA: TGTGCCTGGGCGACAGGGGGACCCTATGGCTACACCTTC. Amino acid sequence: CAWATGGPYGYTF.

V usage is TRBV29-1 and J usage is TRBJ1-1, with 8 bases aligning to TRBD1. Germline V gene data show CDR1 as SQVTM and CDR2 as ANQGSEA. The CDR3 is 12 residues long. V lost 6 bases to trimming and J lost 4 bases; unmatched junction nucleotides: 4. CDR3 residues: CSVDREGTEAFF. As DNA, the CDR3 is TGCAGCGTGGACAGGGAGGGCACTGAAGCTTTCTTT. Drawing the rest from reference TRBV29-1 and TRBJ1-1, the complete variable domain is SAVISQKPSRDICQRGTSLTIQCQVDSQVTMMFWYRQQPGQSLTLIATANQGSEATYESGFVIDKFPISRPNLTFSTLTVSNMSPEDSSIYLCSVDREGTEAFFGQGTRLTVV.

The chain combines TRBV27 with TRBJ2-2, with TRBD2 identical over 8 bases. This CDR3 has 16 amino acids. Germline values: CDR1 MNHEY, CDR2 SMNVEV (reference sequence). V lost 3 bases, J lost 6 bases, and 9 bases stayed unmatched. CDR3 in amino acids: CASSFSGDGSPGELFF. In DNA, the CDR3 is TGTGCCAGCAGTTTTAGCGGGGACGGGAGTCCCGGGGAGCTGTTTTTT.

With regard to this clone: One end of the junction is discordant with germline, which a read error may explain. This rearrangement joins TRBV6-1 to TRBJ2-7, with D unresolved. This CDR3 is 14 amino acids long. Germline V gene lookup returns CDR1 MNHNS and CDR2 SASEGT. CDR3 sequence (DNA): TGTGCCATCCTTCCCAGGTCCCCTTCCTACGTGCAGTACTTC. It yields the protein CAILPRSPSYVQYF.

V usage is TRBV4-3 and J usage is TRBJ2-7; 7 bases agree with TRBD2. The CDR3 is 16 residues long. Unmatched junction bases numbered 8, after V lost 0 bases and J lost 3 bases. Germline lookup yields CDR1 LGHNA and CDR2 YSLEER. The CDR3 coding sequence is TGCGCCAGCAGCCAAGATGGGGGGGGTCTTATCTACGAGCAGTACTTC. Translated: CASSQDGGGLIYEQYF.

The V and J genes are TRBV7-9 and TRBJ1-2; D uncertain. In germline, CDR1 is SEHNR, CDR2 FQNEAQ (reference sequence). The CDR3 loop spans 14 amino acids. Trimming removed 0 bases from V and 7 bases from J, with 12 bases in between. CDR3 nucleotide sequence: TGTGCCAGCAGCTTAGCGGTGAGGCTTCTTGGCTACACCTTC. Its protein is CASSLAVRLLGYTF.